The sequence of this T cell receptor (beta chain) was determined in a study of blood T cell repertoires in COVID-19. The wider study: From T cells, B-cell-depleted T cells, or PBMCs came the material, which was cDNA or gDNA.

As originally analysed: It was from reference gene primer amplification that nucleated cell counts were estimated. Only in-frame clones appear in the TCRdb table, and some are missing; sequencing was by immunoSEQ multiplex PCR. V and J calls and clone size follow that table, whereas D and trimming were derived from the DNA. The table lists fewer than 70,000 clones, 78% of them singletons. This clone showed up just a few times. The CDR3 sequence is 16 residues long. The V gene's germline CDR1 is PRHDT and CDR2 FYEKMQ (reference sequence). V was clipped by 4 bases and J by 7 bases; unmatched bases: 12. This chain links TRBV13 with TRBJ1-2; 10 positions match TRBD1. What was sequenced was peripheral blood. The sequence was collected from a human donor in a cohort sampled during active COVID-19. CDR3 residues: CASSSAGTGVEVGYTF. The CDR3 DNA is TGTGCCAGCAGCTCCGCCGGGACAGGGGTTGAGGTTGGCTACACCTTC.